This T cell receptor beta chain was captured by sequencing in a study of T cell changes during pregnancy in multiple sclerosis. This table comes from immunoSEQ multiplex PCR, and its TCRdb copy is limited to in-frame clones, with some not included. The repertoire includes 90,000 to 120,000 clones, around 94% of them detected once, and around 1.2% sits in the top ten. The specimen was peripheral blood, collected in the second trimester of pregnancy. The source of this sequence is a female donor with multiple sclerosis, enrolled in a pregnancy study.

Written as DNA, the CDR3 is TGTGCCAGCAGTGAGGGGAACAGCGGGAGGTGGTCGAACACCGGGGAGCTGTTTTTT. This sequence encodes CASSEGNSGRWSNTGELFF. The chain uses TRBV2 and TRBJ2-2; 9 nucleotides agree with TRBD2. The length of the CDR3 is 19 residues. Germline trimming cut 3 bases from V and 0 bases from J; bases unmatched to any gene: 11. CDR1 is SNHLY, CDR2 FYNNEI, per germline.